The T cell receptor beta chain described here comes from a study of cytomegalovirus exposure and HLA in healthy donors. Primers included in the PCR were 60 Vbeta and 13 Jbeta primers. Assay used: immunoSEQ multiplex PCR; TCRdb lists only in-frame clones, some missing. The data contain about 140,000 clones, around 80% of them seen just once; the ten biggest clones take up 2.5% to 3.5%. The CDR3 totals 12 residues. V lost 5 bases, J lost 4 bases, and 6 bases lay in between. In germline, CDR1 is SGHTA, CDR2 FQGNSA. The rearrangement uses TRBV7-2 and TRBJ1-5; no firm D call. Sequenced sample: PBMCs. The sequence came from a female donor in good health and CMV-seronegative. The CDR3: CASSTYNQPQHF. The CDR3 DNA sequence: TGTGCCAGCAGCACTTATAATCAGCCCCAGCATTTT.